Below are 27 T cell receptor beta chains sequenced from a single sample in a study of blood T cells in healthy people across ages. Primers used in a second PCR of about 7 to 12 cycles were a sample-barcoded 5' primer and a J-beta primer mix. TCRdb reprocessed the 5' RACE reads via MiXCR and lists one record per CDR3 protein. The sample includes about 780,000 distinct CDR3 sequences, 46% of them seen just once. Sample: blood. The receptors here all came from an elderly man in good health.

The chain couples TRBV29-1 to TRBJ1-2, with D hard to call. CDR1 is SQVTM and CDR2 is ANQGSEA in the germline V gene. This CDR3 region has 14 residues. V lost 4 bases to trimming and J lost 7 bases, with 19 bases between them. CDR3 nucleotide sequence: TGCAGCGTTGGGGATGACACCCTCGCTTTTGGCTACACCTTC. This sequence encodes CSVGDDTLAFGYTF.

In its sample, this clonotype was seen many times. CDR3 DNA sequence: TGTGCCAGCAGTCAACCGACGGTGAACACTGAAGCTTTCTTT. Its protein is CASSQPTVNTEAFF. The rearrangement links TRBV27 to TRBJ1-1; D gene unclear. This CDR3 contains 14 residues. Trimming shortened V by 5 bases and J by 0 bases, and 10 bases separated the two germline ends. Per the germline V gene, CDR1 is MNHEY and CDR2 is SMNVEV (reference sequence).

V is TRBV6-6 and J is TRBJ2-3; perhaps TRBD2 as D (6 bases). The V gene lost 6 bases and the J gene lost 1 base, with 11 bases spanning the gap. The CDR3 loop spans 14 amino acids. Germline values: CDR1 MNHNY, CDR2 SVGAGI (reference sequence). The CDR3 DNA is TGTGCCAGCAGACAGGCTAGCGGCACAGATACGCAGTATTTT. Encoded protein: CASRQASGTDTQYF.

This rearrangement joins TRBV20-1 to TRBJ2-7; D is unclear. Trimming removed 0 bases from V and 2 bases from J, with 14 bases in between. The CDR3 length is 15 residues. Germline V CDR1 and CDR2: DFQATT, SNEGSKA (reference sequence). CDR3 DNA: TGCAGTGCTAGAGACAGTGCCAACCGGGCCTACGAGCAGTACTTC. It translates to CSARDSANRAYEQYF.

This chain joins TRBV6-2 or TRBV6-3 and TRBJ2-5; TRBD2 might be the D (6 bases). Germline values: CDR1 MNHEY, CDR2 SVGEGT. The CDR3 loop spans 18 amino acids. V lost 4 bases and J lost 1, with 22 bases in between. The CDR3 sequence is CASSSRLGRMQLQETQYF. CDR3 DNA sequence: TGTGCCAGCAGTTCACGACTAGGCCGAATGCAACTCCAAGAGACCCAGTACTTC.

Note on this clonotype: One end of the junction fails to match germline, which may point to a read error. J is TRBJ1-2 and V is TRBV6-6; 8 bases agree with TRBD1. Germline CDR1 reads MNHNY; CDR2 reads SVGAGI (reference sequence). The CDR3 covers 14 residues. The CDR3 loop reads CASSSRTGNCGYTF. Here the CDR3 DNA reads TGTGCCAGCAGTTCTCGGACAGGGAACTGTGGCTACACCTTC.

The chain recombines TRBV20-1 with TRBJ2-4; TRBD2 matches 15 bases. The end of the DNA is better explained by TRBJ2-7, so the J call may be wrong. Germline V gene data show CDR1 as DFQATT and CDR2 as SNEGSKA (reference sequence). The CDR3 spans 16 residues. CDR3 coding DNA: TGCAGTGCAGCCGGGACTAGCGGGAGGCTCACCTACGAGCAGTACTTC. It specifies CSAAGTSGRLTYEQYF.

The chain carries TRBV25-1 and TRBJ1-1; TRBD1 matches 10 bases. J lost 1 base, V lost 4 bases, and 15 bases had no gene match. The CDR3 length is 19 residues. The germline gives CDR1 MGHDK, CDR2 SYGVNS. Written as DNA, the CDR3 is TGTGCCAGCAGTGCCCACCTCGGGACAGGGGCCCAGAGGAACACTGAAGCTTTCTTT. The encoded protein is CASSAHLGTGAQRNTEAFF.

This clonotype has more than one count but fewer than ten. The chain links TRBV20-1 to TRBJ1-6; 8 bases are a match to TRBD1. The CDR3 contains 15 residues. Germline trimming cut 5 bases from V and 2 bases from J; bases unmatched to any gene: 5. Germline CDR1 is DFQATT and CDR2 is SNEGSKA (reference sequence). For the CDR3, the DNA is TGCAGTGCTGTAACGGGACAGGCCTATAATTCACCCCTCCACTTT. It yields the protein CSAVTGQAYNSPLHF.

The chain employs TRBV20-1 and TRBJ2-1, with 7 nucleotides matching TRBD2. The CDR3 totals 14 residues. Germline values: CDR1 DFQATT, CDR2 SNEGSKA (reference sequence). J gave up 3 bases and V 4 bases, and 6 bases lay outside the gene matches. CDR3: CSATASGDYNEQFF. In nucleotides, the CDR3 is TGCAGTGCTACAGCTAGCGGTGACTACAATGAGCAGTTCTTC.

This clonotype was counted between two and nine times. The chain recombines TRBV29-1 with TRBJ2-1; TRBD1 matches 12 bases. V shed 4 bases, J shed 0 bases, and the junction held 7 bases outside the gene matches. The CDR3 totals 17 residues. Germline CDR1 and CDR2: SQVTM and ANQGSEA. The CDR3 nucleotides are TGCAGCGTTGCCGGGACAGGGGGCTGTGGCTCCTACAATGAGCAGTTCTTC. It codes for CSVAGTGGCGSYNEQFF.

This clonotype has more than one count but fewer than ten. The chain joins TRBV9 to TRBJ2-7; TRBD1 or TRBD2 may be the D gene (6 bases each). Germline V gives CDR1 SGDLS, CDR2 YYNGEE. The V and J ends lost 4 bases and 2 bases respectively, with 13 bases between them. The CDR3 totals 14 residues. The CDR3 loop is CASSPGASTYEQYF. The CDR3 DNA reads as TGTGCCAGCAGCCCGGGGGCGTCAACCTACGAGCAGTACTTC.

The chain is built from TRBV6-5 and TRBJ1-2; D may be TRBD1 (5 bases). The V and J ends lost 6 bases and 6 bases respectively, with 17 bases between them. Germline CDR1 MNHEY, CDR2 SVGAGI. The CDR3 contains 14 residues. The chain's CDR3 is CASSRDALDNGYTF. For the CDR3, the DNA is TGTGCCAGCAGCCGAGACGCCTTGGACAATGGCTACACCTTC.

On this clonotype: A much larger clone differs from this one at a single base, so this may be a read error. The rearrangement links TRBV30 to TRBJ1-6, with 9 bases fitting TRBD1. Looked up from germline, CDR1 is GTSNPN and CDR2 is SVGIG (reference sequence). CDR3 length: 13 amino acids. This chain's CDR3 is CAWSTRDREPPHF. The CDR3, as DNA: TGTGCCTGGAGTACCCGGGACAGGGAACCCCCCCACTTT.

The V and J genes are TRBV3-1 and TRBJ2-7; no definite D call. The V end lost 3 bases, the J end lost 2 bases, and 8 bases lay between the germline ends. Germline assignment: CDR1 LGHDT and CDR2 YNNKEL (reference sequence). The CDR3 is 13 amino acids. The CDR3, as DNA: TGTGCCAGCAGCCACATGGGCCCCTACGAGCAGTACTTC. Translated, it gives CASSHMGPYEQYF.

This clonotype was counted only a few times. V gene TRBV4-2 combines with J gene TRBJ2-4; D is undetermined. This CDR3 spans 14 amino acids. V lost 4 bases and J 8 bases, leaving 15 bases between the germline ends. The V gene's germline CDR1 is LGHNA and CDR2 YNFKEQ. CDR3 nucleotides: TGTGCCAGCAGCCTCCGCCCGCGTGGGGACATTCAGTACTTC. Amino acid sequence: CASSLRPRGDIQYF.

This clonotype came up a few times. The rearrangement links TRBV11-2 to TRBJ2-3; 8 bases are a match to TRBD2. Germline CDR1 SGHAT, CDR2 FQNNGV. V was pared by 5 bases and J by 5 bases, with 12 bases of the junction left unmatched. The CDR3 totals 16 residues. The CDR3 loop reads CASSPTKREKVDTQYF. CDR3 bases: TGTGCCAGCAGCCCGACTAAGCGGGAGAAGGTAGATACGCAGTATTTT.

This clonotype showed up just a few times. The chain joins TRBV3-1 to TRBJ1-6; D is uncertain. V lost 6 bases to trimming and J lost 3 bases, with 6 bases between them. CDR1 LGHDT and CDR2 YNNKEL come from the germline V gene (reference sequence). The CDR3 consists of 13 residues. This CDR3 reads CASSRGYNSPLHF. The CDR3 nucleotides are TGTGCCAGCAGTCGGGGCTATAATTCACCCCTCCACTTT.

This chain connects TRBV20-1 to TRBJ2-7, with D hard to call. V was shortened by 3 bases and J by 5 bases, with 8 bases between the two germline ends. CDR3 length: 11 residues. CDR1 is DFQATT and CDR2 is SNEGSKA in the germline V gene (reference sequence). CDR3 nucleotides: TGCAGTGCTAGCCCCGGCCACGAGCAGTACTTC. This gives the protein CSASPGHEQYF.

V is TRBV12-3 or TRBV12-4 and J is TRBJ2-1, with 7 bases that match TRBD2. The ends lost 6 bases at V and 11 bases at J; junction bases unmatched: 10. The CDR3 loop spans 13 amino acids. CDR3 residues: CASSRASGGQQFF. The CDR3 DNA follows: TGTGCCAGCAGCAGGGCTAGCGGAGGCCAGCAGTTCTTC.

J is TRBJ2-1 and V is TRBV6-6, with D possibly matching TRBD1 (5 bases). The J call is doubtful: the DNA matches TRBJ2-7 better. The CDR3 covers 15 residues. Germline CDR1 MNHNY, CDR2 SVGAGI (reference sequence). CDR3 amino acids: CASSPRQSSYNEQYF. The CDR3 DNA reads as TGTGCCAGCAGTCCTCGACAGAGCTCCTACAATGAGCAGTACTTC.

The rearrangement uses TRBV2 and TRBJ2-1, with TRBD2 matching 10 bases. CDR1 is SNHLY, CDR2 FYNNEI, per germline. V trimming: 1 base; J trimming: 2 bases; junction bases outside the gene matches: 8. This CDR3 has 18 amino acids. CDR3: CASSEGRVAGGAYNEQFF. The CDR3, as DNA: TGTGCCAGCAGTGAAGGCAGGGTAGCGGGAGGCGCCTACAATGAGCAGTTCTTC.

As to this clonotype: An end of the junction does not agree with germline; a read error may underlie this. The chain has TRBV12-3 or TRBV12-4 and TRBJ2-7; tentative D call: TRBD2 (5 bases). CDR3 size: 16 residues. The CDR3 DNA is TGTGCCGGCAGTTTAGGAGTAGCGACGTTGCCCTACGAGCAGTACTTC. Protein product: CAGSLGVATLPYEQYF.

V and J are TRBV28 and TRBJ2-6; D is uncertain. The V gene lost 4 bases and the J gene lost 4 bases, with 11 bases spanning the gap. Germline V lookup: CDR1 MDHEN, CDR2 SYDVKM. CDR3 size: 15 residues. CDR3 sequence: CASSSFDDGANVLTF. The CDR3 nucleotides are TGTGCCAGCAGTTCCTTCGATGACGGGGCCAACGTCCTGACTTTC.

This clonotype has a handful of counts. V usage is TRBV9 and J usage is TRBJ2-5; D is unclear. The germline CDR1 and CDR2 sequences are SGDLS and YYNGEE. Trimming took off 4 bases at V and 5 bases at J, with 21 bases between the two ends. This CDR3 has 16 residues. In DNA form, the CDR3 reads TGTGCCAGCAGCACAACGAGCCGGAACCCGTTGGAGACCCAGTACTTC. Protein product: CASSTTSRNPLETQYF.

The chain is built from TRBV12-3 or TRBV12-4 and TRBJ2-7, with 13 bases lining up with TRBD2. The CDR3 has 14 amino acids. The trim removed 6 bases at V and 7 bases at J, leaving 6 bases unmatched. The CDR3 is CASRRTSGSWEQYF. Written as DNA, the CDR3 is TGTGCCAGCAGACGGACTAGCGGGAGTTGGGAGCAGTACTTC.

The CDR3 spells CAISMSGRSTDTQYF. CDR3 in DNA: TGTGCCATCAGTATGAGCGGGAGAAGCACAGATACGCAGTATTTT. V is TRBV10-3 and J is TRBJ2-3, with TRBD2 matching 8 bases. From germline, CDR1 is ENHRY and CDR2 SYGVKD. This CDR3 spans 15 amino acids. V trimming: 5 bases; J trimming: 0 bases; junction bases outside the gene matches: 4.